One and the same sample provided the 6 T cell receptor beta chains below, sequenced in a study of blood T cell repertoires in COVID-19. Data came from immunoSEQ multiplex PCR; TCRdb stores just in-frame clones and leaves some out. Of a few hundred thousand clones in the sample, 82% were seen once. Sequencing was carried out using PBMCs or T cells enriched from blood (not recorded which). All receptors come from a woman aged 55-70 years who had recovered from COVID-19.

The J gene is TRBJ1-2, the V gene TRBV3-1 (or the pseudogene TRBV3-2); TRBD1 agrees at 7 bases. The germline CDR1 and CDR2 sequences are LGHDT and YNNKEL (reference sequence). After removal of 4 bases from V and 7 bases from J, the junction contained 6 bases not matched to a gene. This CDR3 has 13 residues. CDR3 amino acids: CASSPIQGVGYTF. CDR3 bases: TGTGCCAGCAGCCCTATCCAGGGGGTTGGCTACACCTTC.

This chain links TRBV20-1 with TRBJ1-1; D gene uncertain. The length of the CDR3 is 11 residues. V lost 2 bases and J lost 2, with 3 bases in between. The V gene's germline CDR1 is DFQATT and CDR2 SNEGSKA (reference sequence). DNA of the CDR3: TGCAGTGCTAGACCTAACACTGAAGCTTTCTTT. Translation: CSARPNTEAFF.

The chain recombines TRBV18 with TRBJ1-3, with a possible D match to TRBD1 (6 bases). In germline, CDR1 is KGHSH, CDR2 LQKENI. Trimming pared 2 bases from V and 3 bases from J, leaving 20 bases between. The CDR3 totals 18 residues. CDR3 sequence: CASSPMGVEQGDGNTIYF. DNA of the CDR3: TGTGCCAGCTCACCAATGGGAGTGGAACAGGGAGATGGAAACACCATATATTTT.

This clone was seen a single time. V usage is TRBV3-1 (or the pseudogene TRBV3-2) and J usage is TRBJ2-3, with D unresolved. The CDR3 covers 17 residues. V was clipped by 1 base and J by 2 bases, with 16 bases between them. CDR1 and CDR2 (germline): LGHDT, YNNKEL (reference sequence). CDR3 sequence reads: CASSQAHGGNPTDTQYF. CDR3 sequence (DNA): TGTGCCAGCAGCCAAGCTCACGGCGGAAACCCCACAGATACGCAGTATTTT.

This rearrangement joins TRBV18 to TRBJ2-5; 15 bases map to TRBD2. The trim removed 3 bases at V and 4 bases at J, leaving 0 bases unmatched. The CDR3 consists of 15 residues. CDR1 is KGHSH, CDR2 LQKENI, per germline. CDR3 sequence (DNA): TGTGCCAGCTCACCGGGACTAGCGGGAGGAGAGACCCAGTACTTC. It is translated as CASSPGLAGGETQYF.

V is TRBV19 and J is TRBJ1-1, with 8 bases lining up with TRBD1. This CDR3 comprises 13 residues. The ends lost 4 bases at V and 3 bases at J; junction bases unmatched: 1. Germline V CDR1 and CDR2: LNHDA, SQIVND (reference sequence). Written as DNA, the CDR3 is TGTGCCAGTAGTACGACAGGGGACACTGAAGCTTTCTTT. Translation: CASSTTGDTEAFF.